This TCR beta chain originates from a study of shared clonotypes between healthy human individuals. The wider study: Each donor's CD4 naive and CD4 memory cells filled three plates apiece, CD8 naive two, and CD8 memory one. Study outcomes and limitations: Memory subsets generally showed lower estimated richness than naive subsets.

This clone was detected a few times. Its antigen is undetermined. CDR1 and CDR2 from the germline V gene are SGHRS and YFSETQ. J lost 7 bases, V lost 3 bases, and 10 bases had no gene match. CDR3 length equals 16 residues. Sequencing used immunoSEQ multiplex PCR; TCRdb keeps in-frame clones, though not all of them. Of about a million clones listed, approximately 68% were seen once; the top ten hold approximately 1.5%. This sequence was found in a young man in good health. The chain carries TRBV5-1 and TRBJ2-2; 9 bases are shared with TRBD2. Sequencing was done on a sample of memory CD4+ T cells sorted from blood. Described subset: CD45RA-negative fraction. As DNA, the CDR3 is TGCGCCAGCAGCTCAGTTAGCGGGAGTAGAGGCGGGGAGCTGTTTTTT. Its protein product is CASSSVSGSRGGELFF.